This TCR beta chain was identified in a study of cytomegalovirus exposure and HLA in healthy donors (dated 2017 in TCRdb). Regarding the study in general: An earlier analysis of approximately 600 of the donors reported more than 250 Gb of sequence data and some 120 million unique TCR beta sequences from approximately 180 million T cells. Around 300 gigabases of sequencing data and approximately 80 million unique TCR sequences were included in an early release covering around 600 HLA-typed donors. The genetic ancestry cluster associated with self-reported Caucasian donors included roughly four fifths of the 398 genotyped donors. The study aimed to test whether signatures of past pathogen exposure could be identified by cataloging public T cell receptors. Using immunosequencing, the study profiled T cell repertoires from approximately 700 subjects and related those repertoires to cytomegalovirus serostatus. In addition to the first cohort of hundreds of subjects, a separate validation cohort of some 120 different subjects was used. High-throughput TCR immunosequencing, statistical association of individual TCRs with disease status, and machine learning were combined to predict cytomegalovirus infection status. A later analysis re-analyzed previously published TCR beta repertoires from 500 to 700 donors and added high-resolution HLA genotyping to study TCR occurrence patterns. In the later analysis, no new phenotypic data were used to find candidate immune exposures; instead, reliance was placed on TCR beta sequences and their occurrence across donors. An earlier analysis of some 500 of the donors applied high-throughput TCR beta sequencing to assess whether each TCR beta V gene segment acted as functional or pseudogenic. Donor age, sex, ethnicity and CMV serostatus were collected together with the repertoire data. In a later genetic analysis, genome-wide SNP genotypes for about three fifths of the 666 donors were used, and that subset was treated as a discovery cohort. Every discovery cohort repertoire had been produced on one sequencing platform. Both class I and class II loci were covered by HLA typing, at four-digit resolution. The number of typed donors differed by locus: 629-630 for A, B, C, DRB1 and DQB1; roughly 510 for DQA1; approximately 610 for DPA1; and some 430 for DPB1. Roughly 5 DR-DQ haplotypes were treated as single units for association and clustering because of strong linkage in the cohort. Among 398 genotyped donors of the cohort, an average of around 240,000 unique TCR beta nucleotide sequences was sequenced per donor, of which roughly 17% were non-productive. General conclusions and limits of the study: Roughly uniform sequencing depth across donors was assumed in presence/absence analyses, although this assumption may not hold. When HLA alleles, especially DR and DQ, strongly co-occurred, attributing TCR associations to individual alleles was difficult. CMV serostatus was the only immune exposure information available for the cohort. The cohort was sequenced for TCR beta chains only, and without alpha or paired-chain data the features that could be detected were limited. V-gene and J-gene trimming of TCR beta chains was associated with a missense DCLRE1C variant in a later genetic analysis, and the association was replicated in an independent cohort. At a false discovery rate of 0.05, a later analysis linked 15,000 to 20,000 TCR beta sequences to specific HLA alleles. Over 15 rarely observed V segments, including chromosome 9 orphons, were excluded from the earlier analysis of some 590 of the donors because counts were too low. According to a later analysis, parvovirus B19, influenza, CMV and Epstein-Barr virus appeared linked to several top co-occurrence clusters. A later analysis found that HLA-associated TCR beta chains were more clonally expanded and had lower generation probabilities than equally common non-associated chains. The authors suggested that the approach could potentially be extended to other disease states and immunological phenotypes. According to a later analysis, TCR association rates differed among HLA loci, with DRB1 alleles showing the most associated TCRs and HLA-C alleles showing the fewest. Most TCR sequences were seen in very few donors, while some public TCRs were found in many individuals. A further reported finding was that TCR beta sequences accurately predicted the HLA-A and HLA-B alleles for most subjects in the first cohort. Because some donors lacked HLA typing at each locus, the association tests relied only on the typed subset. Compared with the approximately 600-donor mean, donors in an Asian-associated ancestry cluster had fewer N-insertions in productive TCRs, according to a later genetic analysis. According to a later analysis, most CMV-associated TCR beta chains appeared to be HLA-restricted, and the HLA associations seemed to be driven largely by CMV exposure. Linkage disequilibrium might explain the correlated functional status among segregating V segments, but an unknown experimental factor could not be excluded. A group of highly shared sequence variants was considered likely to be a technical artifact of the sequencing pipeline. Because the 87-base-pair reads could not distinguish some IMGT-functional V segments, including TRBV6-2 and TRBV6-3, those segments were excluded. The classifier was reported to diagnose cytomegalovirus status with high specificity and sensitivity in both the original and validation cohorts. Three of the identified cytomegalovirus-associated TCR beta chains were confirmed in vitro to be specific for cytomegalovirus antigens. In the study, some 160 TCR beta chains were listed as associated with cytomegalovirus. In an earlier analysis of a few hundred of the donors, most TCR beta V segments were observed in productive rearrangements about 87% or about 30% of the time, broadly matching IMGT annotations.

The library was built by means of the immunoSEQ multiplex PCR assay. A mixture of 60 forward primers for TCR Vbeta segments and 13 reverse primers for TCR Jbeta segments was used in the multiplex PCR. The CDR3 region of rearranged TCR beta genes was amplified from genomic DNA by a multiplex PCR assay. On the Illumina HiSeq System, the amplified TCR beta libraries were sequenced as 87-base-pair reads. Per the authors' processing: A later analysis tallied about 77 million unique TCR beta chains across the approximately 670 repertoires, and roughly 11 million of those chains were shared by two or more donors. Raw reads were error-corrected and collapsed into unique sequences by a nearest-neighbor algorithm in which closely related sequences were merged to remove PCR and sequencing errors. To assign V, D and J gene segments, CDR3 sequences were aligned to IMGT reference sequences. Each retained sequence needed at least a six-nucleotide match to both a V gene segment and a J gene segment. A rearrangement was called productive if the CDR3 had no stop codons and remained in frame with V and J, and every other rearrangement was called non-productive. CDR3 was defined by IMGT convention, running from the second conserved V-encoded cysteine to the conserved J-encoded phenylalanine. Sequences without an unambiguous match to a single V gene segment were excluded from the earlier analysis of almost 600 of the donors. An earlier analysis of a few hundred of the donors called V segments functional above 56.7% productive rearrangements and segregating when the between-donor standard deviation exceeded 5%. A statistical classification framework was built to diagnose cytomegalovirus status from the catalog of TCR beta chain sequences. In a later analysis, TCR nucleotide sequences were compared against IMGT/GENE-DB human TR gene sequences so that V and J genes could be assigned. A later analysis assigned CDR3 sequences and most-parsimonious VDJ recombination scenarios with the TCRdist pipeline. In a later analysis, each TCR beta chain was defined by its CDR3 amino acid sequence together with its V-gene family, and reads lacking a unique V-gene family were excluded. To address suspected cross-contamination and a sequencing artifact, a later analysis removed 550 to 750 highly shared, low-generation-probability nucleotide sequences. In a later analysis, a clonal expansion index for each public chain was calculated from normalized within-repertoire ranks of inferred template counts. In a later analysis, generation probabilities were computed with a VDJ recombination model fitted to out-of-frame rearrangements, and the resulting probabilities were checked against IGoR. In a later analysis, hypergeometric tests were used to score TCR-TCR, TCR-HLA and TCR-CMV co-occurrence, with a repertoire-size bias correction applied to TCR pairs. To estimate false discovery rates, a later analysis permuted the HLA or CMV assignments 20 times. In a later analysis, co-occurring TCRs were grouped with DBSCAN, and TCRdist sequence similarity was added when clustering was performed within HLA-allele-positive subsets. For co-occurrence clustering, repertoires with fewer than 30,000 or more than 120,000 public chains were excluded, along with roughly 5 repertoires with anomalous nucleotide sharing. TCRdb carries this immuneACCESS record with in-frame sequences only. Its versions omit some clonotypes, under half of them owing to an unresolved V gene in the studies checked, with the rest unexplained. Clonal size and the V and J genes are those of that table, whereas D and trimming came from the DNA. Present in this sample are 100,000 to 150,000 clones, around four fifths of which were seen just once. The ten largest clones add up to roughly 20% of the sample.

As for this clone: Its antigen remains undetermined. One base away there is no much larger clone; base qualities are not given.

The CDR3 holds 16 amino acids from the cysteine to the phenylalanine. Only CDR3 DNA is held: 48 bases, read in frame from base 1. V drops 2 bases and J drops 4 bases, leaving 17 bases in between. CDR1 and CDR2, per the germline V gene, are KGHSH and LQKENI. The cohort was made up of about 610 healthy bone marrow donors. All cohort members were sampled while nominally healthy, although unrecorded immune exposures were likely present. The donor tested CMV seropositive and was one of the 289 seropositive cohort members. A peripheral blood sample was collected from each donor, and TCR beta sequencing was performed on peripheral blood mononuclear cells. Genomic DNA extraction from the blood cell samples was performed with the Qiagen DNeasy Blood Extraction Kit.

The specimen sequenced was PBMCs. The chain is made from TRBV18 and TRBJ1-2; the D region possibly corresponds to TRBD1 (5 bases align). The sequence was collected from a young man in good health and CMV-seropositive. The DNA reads TGTGCCAGCTCACCAGTATCTGGGGCTGCGAGCTATGGCTACACCTTC. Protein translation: CASSPVSGAASYGYTF.